The entry below describes one T cell receptor beta chain. Deletions cut 0 bases from V and 4 bases from J, with 11 bases between. The V gene's germline CDR1 is MGHRA and CDR2 YSYEKL. There are 15 residues in the CDR3. This record comes from a study of cytomegalovirus exposure and HLA in healthy donors. The PCR made use of 60 Vbeta and 13 Jbeta primers. Profiled with immunoSEQ multiplex PCR; TCRdb holds only in-frame clones, not every one. This table holds approximately 190,000 clones, approximately 80% found once. This chain uses TRBV4-1 with TRBJ2-3; TRBD1 is a possible D gene (5 bases). Sequencing was done on a sample of PBMCs. The TCR was taken from a woman younger than 45 in good health and CMV-seropositive. The CDR3 nucleotides are TGCGCCAGCAGCCAAGAGGGTAGGGGTCCAGATACGCAGTATTTT. The encoded protein is CASSQEGRGPDTQYF.